The T cell receptor beta chain under discussion was sequenced for a study of blood T cell repertoires in COVID-19. On the study more broadly: In each case, the material was cDNA or gDNA derived from T cells, B-cell-depleted T cells, or PBMCs.

Produced via immunoSEQ multiplex PCR; TCRdb's table is partial and in-frame only. The sample has under 200,000 clones, 83% seen once; the top ten hold 1.5%. The specimen sequenced was peripheral blood. This receptor was identified in a human donor in a cohort sampled during active COVID-19.

The CDR3 spells CASSPTYRRTNEKLFF. DNA for the CDR3: TGTGCCAGCAGCCCTACCTACAGGAGAACTAATGAAAAACTGTTTTTT. The chain links TRBV28 to TRBJ1-4, with D possibly TRBD1 on 5 matching bases. With 6 bases removed from V and 1 base from J, the gap between germline ends came to 15 bases. Germline CDR1 is MDHEN and CDR2 is SYDVKM. The CDR3 covers 16 residues. The whole variable domain, remainder taken from reference TRBV28 and TRBJ1-4, is DVKVTQSSRYLVKRTGEKVFLECVQDMDHENMFWYRQDPGLGLRLIYFSYDVKMKEKGDIPEGYSVSREKKERFSLILESASTNQTSMYLCASSPTYRRTNEKLFFGSGTQLSVL.